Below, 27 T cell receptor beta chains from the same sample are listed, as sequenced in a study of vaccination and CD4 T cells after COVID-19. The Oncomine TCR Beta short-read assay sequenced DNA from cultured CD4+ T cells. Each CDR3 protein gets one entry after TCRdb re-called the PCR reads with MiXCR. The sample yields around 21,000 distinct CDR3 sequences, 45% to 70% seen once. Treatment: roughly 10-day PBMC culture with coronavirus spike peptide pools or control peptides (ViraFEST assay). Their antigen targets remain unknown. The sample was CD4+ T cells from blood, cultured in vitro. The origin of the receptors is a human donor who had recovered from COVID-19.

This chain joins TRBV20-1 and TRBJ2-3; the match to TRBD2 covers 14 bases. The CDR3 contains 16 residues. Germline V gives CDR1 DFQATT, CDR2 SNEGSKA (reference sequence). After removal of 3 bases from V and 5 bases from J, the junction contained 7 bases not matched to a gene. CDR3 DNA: TGCAGTGCTAGGGGGACTAGCGGGGGCCGGGGAGATACGCAGTATTTT. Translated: CSARGTSGGRGDTQYF.

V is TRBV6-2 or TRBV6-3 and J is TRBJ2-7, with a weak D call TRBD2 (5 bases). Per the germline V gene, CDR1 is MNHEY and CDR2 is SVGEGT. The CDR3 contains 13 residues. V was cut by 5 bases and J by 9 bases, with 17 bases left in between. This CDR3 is CASSNSNPGGQYF. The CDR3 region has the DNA TGTGCCAGCAGTAATTCGAACCCCGGAGGGCAGTACTTC.

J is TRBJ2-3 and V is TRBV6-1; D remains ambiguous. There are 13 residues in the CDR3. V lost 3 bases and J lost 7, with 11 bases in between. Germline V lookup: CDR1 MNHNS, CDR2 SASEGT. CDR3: CASSDDPWNTQYF. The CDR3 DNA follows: TGTGCCAGCAGTGATGATCCGTGGAATACGCAGTATTTT.

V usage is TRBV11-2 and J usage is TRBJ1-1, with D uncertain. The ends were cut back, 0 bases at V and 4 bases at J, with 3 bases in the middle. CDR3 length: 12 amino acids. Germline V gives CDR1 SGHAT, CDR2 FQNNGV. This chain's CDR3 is CASSLDSTEAFF. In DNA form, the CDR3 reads TGTGCCAGCAGCTTAGACTCCACTGAAGCTTTCTTT.

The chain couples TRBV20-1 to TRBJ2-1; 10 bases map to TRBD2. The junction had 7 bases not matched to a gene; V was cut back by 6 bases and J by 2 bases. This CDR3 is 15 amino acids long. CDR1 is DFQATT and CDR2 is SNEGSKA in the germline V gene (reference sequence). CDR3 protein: CSAPLAGAAYNEQFF. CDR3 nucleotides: TGCAGTGCACCCCTAGCGGGAGCCGCCTACAATGAGCAGTTCTTC.

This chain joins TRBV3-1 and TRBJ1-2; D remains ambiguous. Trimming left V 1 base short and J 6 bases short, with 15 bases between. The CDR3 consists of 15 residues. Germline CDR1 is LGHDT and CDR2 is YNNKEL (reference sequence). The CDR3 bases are TGTGCCAGCAGCCAAGGTACAGAGAAGTTAGATGGCTACACCTTC. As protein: CASSQGTEKLDGYTF.

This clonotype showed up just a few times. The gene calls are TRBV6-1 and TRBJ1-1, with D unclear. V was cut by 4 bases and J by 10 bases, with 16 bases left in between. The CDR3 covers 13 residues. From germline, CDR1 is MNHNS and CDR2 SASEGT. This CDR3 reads CASSGLIKSVAFF. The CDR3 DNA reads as TGTGCCAGCAGTGGCCTCATTAAATCGGTAGCTTTCTTT.

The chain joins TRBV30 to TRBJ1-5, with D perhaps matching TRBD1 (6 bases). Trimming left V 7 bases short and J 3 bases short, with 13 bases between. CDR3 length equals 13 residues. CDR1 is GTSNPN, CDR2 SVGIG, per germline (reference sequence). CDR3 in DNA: TGTGCCTTGCGGGACAACGACAATCAGCCCCAGCATTTT. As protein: CALRDNDNQPQHF.

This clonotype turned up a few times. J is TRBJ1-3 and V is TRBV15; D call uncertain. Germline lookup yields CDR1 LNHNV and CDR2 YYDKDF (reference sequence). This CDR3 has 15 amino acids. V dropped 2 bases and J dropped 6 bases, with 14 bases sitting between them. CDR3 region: CATSRNTQLSNTIYF. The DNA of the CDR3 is TGTGCCACCAGCAGAAACACACAGCTTTCAAACACCATATATTTT.

In DNA form, the CDR3 reads TGCAGCGTTGTAACAGACATAAACTACGAGCAGTACTTC. The encoded protein is CSVVTDINYEQYF. The rearrangement uses TRBV29-1 and TRBJ2-7; D is unresolved. The V end was cut by 4 bases, the J end by 3 bases, with 13 bases between. The CDR3 runs to 13 residues. The germline CDR1 and CDR2 sequences are SQVTM and ANQGSEA.

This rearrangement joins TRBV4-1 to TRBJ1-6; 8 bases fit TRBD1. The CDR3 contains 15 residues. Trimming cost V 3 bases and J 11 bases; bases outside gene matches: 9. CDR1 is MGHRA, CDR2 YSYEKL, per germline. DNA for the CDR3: TGCGCCAGCAGCCACCGGACAGGGCGTCCCCCACCCCTCCACTTT. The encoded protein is CASSHRTGRPPPLHF.

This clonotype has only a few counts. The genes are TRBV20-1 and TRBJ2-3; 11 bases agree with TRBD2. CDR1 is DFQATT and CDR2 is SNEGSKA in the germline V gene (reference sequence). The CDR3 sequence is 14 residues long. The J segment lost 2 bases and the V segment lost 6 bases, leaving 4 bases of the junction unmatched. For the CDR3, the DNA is TGCAGTGCGCCACTAGCGGGGGCCACAGATACGCAGTATTTT. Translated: CSAPLAGATDTQYF.

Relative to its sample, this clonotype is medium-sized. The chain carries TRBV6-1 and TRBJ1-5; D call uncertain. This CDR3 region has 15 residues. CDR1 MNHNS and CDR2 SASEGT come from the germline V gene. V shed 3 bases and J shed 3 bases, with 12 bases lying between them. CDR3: CASSEGLDPNQPQHF. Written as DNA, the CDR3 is TGTGCCAGCAGTGAGGGCCTCGATCCCAATCAGCCCCAGCATTTT.

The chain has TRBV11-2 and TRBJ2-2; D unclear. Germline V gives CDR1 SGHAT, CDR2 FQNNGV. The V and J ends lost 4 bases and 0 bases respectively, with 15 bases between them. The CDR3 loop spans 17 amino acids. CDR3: CASSSKKQSANTGELFF. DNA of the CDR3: TGTGCCAGCAGCTCCAAAAAGCAAAGCGCGAACACCGGGGAGCTGTTTTTT.

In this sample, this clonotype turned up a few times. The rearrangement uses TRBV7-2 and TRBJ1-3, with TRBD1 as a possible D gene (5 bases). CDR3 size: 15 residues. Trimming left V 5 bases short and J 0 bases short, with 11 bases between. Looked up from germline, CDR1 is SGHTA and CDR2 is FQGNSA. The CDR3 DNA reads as TGTGCCAGCAGCCAACAGGCTCACTCTGGAAACACCATATATTTT. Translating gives CASSQQAHSGNTIYF. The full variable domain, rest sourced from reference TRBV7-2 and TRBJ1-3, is GAGVSQSPSNKVTEKGKDVELRCDPISGHTALYWYRQSLGQGLEFLIYFQGNSAPDKSGLPSDRFSAERTGGSVSTLTIQRTQQEDSAVYLCASSQQAHSGNTIYFGEGSWLTVV.

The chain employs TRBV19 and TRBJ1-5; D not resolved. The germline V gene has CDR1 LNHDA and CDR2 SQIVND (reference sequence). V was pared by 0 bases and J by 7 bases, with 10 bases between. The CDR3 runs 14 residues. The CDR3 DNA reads TGTGCCAGTAGTATAGACTCAACTGGGCAGCCCCAGCATTTT. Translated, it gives CASSIDSTGQPQHF.

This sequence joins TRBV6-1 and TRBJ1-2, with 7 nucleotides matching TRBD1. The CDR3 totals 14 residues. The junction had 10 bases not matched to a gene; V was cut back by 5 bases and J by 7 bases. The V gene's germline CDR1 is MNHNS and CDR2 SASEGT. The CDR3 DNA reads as TGTGCCAGCAGTCTAAGACAGGGCTCCCTTGGCTACACCTTC. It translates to CASSLRQGSLGYTF.

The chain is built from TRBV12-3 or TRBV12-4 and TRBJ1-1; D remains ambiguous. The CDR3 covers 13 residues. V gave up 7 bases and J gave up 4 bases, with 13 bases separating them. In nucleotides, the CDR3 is TGTGCCAGCACCCTTACCGTTGGCACTGAAGCTTTCTTT. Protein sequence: CASTLTVGTEAFF.

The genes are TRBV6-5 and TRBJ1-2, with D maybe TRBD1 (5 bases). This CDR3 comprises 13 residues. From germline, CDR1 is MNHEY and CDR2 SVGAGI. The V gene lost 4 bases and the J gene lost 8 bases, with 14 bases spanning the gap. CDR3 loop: CASSSPPGTGYTF. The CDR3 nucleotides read TGTGCCAGCAGTTCCCCCCCAGGGACCGGCTACACCTTC.

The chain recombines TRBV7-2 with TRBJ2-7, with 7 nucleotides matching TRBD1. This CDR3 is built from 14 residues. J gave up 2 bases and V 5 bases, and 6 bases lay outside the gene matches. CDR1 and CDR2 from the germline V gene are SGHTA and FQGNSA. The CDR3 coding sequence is TGTGCCAGCAGCAGAGACAGGGCAACCTACGAGCAGTACTTC. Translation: CASSRDRATYEQYF.

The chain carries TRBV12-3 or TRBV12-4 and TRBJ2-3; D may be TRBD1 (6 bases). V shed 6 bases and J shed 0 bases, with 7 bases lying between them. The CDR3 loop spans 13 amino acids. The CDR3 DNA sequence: TGTGCCAGCAGCACAGGGAGCACAGATACGCAGTATTTT. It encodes CASSTGSTDTQYF.

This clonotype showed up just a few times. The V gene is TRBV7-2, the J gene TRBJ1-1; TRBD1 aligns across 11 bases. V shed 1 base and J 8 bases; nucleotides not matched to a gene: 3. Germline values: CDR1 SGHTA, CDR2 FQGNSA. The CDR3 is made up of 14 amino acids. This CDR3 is CASSLGTGGEEAFF. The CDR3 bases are TGTGCCAGCAGCTTAGGGACAGGGGGCGAGGAAGCTTTCTTT. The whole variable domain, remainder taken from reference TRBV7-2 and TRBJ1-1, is GAGVSQSPSNKVTEKGKDVELRCDPISGHTALYWYRQSLGQGLEFLIYFQGNSAPDKSGLPSDRFSAERTGGSVSTLTIQRTQQEDSAVYLCASSLGTGGEEAFFGQGTRLTVV.

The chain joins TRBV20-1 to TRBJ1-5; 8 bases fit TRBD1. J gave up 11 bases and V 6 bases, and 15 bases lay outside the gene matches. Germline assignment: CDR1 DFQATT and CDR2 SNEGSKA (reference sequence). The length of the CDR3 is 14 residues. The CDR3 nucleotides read TGCAGTGCGACGTCCGGGACAGGCAATGTAGCCCAGCATTTT. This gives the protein CSATSGTGNVAQHF.

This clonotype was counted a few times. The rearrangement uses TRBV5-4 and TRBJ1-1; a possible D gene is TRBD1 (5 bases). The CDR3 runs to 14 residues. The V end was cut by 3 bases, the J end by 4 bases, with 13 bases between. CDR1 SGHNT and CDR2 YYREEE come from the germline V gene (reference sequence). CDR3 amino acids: CASSSPPGGTEAFF. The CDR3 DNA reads TGTGCCAGCAGCTCACCCCCGGGGGGCACTGAAGCTTTCTTT.

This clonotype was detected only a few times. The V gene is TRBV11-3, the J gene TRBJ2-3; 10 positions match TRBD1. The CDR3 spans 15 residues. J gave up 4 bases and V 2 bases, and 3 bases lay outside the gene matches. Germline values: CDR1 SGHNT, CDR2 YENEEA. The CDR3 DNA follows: TGTGCCAGCAGCTTAAGGGACAGGGGTCCAGATACGCAGTATTTT. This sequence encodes CASSLRDRGPDTQYF. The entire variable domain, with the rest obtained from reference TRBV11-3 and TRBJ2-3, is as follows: EAGVVQSPRYKIIEKKQPVAFWCNPISGHNTLYWYLQNLGQGPELLIRYENEEAVDDSQLPKDRFSAERLKGVDSTLKIQPAELGDSAVYLCASSLRDRGPDTQYFGPGTRLTVL.

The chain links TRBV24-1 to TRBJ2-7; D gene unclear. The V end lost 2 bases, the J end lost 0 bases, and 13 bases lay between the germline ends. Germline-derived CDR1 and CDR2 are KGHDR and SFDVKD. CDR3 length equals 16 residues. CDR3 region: CATSDSDAASSYEQYF. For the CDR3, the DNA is TGTGCCACCAGTGATTCCGACGCGGCAAGCTCCTACGAGCAGTACTTC.

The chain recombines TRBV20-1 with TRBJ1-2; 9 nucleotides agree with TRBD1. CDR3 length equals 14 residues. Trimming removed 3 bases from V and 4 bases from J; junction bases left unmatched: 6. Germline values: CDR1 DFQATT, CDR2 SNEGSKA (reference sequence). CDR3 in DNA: TGCAGTGCTAGTCCCCGGACAGGGGCCTATGGCTACACCTTC. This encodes CSASPRTGAYGYTF.